The source of this TCR beta chain is a study of fetal regulatory T cell absence and autoimmunity. Repertoires were generated with immunoSEQ multiplex PCR, while TCRdb's copy carries only in-frame clones and drops some. The sample has about 43,000 clones; about four fifths are singletons. V was pared by 0 bases and J by 1 base, with 9 bases between. Germline CDR1 is SGHDN and CDR2 is FVKESK. The length of the CDR3 is 16 residues. Concerning this clone: No antigen is known for it.

Study findings and constraints: Cord blood and pancreas showed broadly similar TRB gene family usage. Compared with cord blood, pancreas showed oligoclonal TCR enrichment, some clones over 95-fold.

This chain connects TRBV14 to TRBJ1-4, with D unresolved. The source of this sequence is a newborn boy with IPEX syndrome. The sequencing sample was made of cord blood. CDR3 nucleotide sequence: TGTGCCAGCAGCCAAGATCGGCATATAACTAATGAAAAACTGTTTTTT. This gives the protein CASSQDRHITNEKLFF.